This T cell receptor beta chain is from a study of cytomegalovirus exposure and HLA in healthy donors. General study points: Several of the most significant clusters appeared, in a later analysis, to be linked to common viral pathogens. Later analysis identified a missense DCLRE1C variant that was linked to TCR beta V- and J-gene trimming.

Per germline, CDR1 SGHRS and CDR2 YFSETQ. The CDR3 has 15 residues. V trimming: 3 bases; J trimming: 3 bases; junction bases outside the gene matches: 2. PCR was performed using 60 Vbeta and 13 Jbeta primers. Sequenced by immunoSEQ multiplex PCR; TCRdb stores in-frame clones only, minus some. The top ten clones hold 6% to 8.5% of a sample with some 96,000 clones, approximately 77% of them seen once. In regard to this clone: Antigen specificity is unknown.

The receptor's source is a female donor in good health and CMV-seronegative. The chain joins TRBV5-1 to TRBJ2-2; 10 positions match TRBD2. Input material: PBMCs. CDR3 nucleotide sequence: TGCGCCAGCAGCTGGGGGACTAGCGACACCGGGGAGCTGTTTTTT. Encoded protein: CASSWGTSDTGELFF.